This is a list of T cell receptor beta chains from one sample in a study of blood T cell repertoires in COVID-19. The assay was immunoSEQ multiplex PCR, and TCRdb's table has in-frame clones only and misses some. The sample carries about 120,000 clones, around four fifths recorded once. Sequencing input: peripheral blood. These receptors all come from a human donor in a cohort sampled during active COVID-19. Both conserved end residues are part of each CDR3. The order of the fields is J gene, V gene, D gene, clone size, CDR3 protein, CDR3 DNA. A D gene is named only where the DNA matches it firmly. Not all rows give a size; the values are once, few, many and, for expanded clones, a class.

J: TRBJ1-1
V: TRBV5-6
D: .
size: once
CDR3: CASSLRRGYTEAFF
DNA: TGTGCCAGCAGCTTGCGCAGGGGCTACACTGAAGCTTTCTTT

J: TRBJ2-1
V: TRBV4-3
D: TRBD2
size: .
CDR3: CASSQEPPQLAGGHEQFF
DNA: TGCGCCAGCAGCCAAGAGCCCCCCCAACTAGCGGGGGGCCATGAGCAGTTCTTC

J: TRBJ1-4
V: TRBV2
D: .
size: .
CDR3: CASRTFAGEKLFF
DNA: TGTGCCAGCAGGACATTCGCCGGCGAAAAACTGTTTTTT

J: TRBJ2-5
V: TRBV10-2
D: .
size: .
CDR3: CASSEGRFETQYF
DNA: TGCGCCAGCAGTGAGGGCAGATTCGAGACCCAGTACTTC

J: TRBJ2-1
V: TRBV12-3/TRBV12-4
D: TRBD1
size: .
CDR3: CASSLRDRGVQFF
DNA: TGTGCCAGCAGTCTCCGGGACAGGGGCGTGCAGTTCTTC

J: TRBJ1-1
V: TRBV6-6
D: TRBD1
size: few
CDR3: CASSWDRVNTEAFF
DNA: TGTGCCAGCAGTTGGGACAGGGTGAACACTGAAGCTTTCTTT

J: TRBJ1-2
V: TRBV28
D: .
size: .
CDR3: CASALIGTALGYTF
DNA: TGTGCCAGCGCTTTAATCGGGACTGCGTTAGGCTACACCTTC

J: TRBJ2-5
V: TRBV6-6
D: TRBD1
size: .
CDR3: CASSGNHRGGVETQYF
DNA: TGTGCCAGCAGTGGAAACCACAGGGGTGGAGTAGAGACCCAGTACTTC

J: TRBJ1-2
V: TRBV3-1/TRBV3-2
D: .
size: .
CDR3: CASSQGSGPYGYTF
DNA: TGTGCCAGCAGCCAAGGCTCTGGGCCGTATGGCTACACCTTC

J: TRBJ1-1
V: TRBV19
D: TRBD1
size: .
CDR3: CASSIIRGRTEAFF
DNA: TGTGCCAGTAGTATTATTAGGGGGCGAACTGAAGCTTTCTTT

J: TRBJ2-5
V: TRBV5-8
D: TRBD1
size: .
CDR3: CASSYYRGYYQETQYF
DNA: TGTGCCAGCAGCTACTACAGGGGATACTACCAAGAGACCCAGTACTTC

J: TRBJ2-3
V: TRBV5-1
D: .
size: .
CDR3: CASIGGGPTDTQYF
DNA: TGCGCCAGCATCGGCGGGGGCCCTACAGATACGCAGTATTTT

J: TRBJ1-4
V: TRBV6-1
D: .
size: .
CDR3: CASSEIRELVEKLFF
DNA: TGTGCCAGCAGTGAAATTCGGGAGTTAGTTGAAAAACTGTTTTTT

J: TRBJ2-1
V: TRBV10-1
D: TRBD2
size: .
CDR3: CASSLSGGANEQFF
DNA: TGCGCCAGCAGCCTAAGCGGGGGGGCGAATGAGCAGTTCTTC

J: TRBJ1-2
V: TRBV5-4
D: .
size: once
CDR3: CASSLTEHYGYTF
DNA: TGTGCCAGCAGCTTGACAGAACACTATGGCTACACCTTC

J: TRBJ2-5
V: TRBV5-6
D: .
size: .
CDR3: CASSRRSGGETQYF
DNA: TGTGCCAGCAGCAGAAGATCAGGAGGAGAGACCCAGTACTTC

J: TRBJ2-1
V: TRBV15
D: .
size: .
CDR3: CATSTGLSTASYNEQFF
DNA: TGTGCCACCAGCACTGGGCTTAGTACCGCCTCCTACAATGAGCAGTTCTTC

J: TRBJ1-2
V: TRBV20-1
D: .
size: .
CDR3: CSPGFGYTF
DNA: TGCAGCCCAGGGTTTGGCTACACCTTC

J: TRBJ1-5
V: TRBV6-6
D: .
size: .
CDR3: CASSRPGGNQPQHF
DNA: TGTGCCAGCAGCCGTCCCGGGGGCAATCAGCCCCAGCATTTT

J: TRBJ2-5
V: TRBV30
D: TRBD1
size: .
CDR3: CAWERDRFQETQYF
DNA: TGTGCCTGGGAGAGGGACAGGTTCCAAGAGACCCAGTACTTC

J: TRBJ1-2
V: TRBV28
D: .
size: .
CDR3: CASSLLVDYGYTF
DNA: TGTGCCAGCAGTTTATTAGTAGACTATGGCTACACCTTC

J: TRBJ2-1
V: TRBV10-3
D: .
size: .
CDR3: CAISTGQISYNEQFF
DNA: TGTGCCATCAGTACCGGACAGATATCCTACAATGAGCAGTTCTTC

J: TRBJ2-3
V: TRBV7-6
D: TRBD2
size: .
CDR3: CASGGAGTDTQYF
DNA: TGTGCGAGCGGGGGGGCTGGTACAGATACGCAGTATTTT

J: TRBJ1-2
V: TRBV5-1
D: TRBD1
size: once
CDR3: CASSRGTGVGYTF
DNA: TGCGCCAGCAGCCGTGGGACAGGGGTTGGCTACACCTTC

J: TRBJ1-5
V: TRBV2
D: TRBD1
size: .
CDR3: CASVAGGQPQHF
DNA: TGTGCCAGCGTGGCAGGGGGGCAGCCCCAGCATTTT

J: TRBJ2-4
V: TRBV10-1
D: .
size: .
CDR3: CASSEAGSAKNIQYF
DNA: TGCGCCAGCAGTGAGGCAGGGTCAGCCAAAAACATTCAGTACTTC

J: TRBJ2-2
V: TRBV3-1/TRBV3-2
D: TRBD2
size: .
CDR3: CASSPSGGGDRELFF
DNA: TGTGCCAGCAGCCCCAGCGGCGGGGGGGACCGGGAGCTGTTTTTT

J: TRBJ2-5
V: TRBV27
D: TRBD1
size: .
CDR3: CASRKTGGVETQYF
DNA: TGTGCCAGCAGAAAGACAGGGGGTGTAGAGACCCAGTACTTC

J: TRBJ1-6
V: TRBV6-5
D: TRBD1
size: few
CDR3: CASSYSDRGRSPLHF
DNA: TGTGCCAGCAGTTACTCGGACAGGGGTCGTTCACCCCTCCACTTT

J: TRBJ2-1
V: TRBV1
D: .
size: .
CDR3: CTSSQDIRGPEQFF
DNA: TGCACCAGCAGCCAAGATATTAGGGGTCCCGAGCAGTTCTTC

J: TRBJ1-1
V: TRBV7-9
D: .
size: .
CDR3: CASSAGGALNTEAFF
DNA: TGTGCCAGCAGCGCCGGAGGAGCCTTGAACACTGAAGCTTTCTTT

J: TRBJ1-2
V: TRBV7-2
D: TRBD1
size: once
CDR3: CASSLGGLKQGKNYGYTF
DNA: TGTGCCAGCAGCTTAGGGGGATTAAAACAGGGGAAGAACTATGGCTACACCTTC